What follows are 15 T cell receptor beta chains derived from one specimen sequenced in a study of T-cell reconstitution after alpha-beta-depleted transplantation in children. Library preparation (for TCRbeta) was performed with unique molecular identifiers. TCRdb called the PCR reads again in MiXCR, with one record for every CDR3 protein. The sample yields 60,000 to 80,000 distinct CDR3 sequences, approximately 7.3% seen once. The starting material was PBMCs from the stem cell graft donor, obtained from the stem cell graft. Every receptor here comes from a human donor who donated a stem cell graft to a child with acute lymphoblastic leukemia.

This sequence joins TRBV7-3 and TRBJ1-1; 7 positions agree with TRBD1. Germline loops: CDR1 SGHTA, CDR2 FQGTGA. CDR3 length: 14 amino acids. Germline trimming cut 3 bases from V and 6 bases from J; bases unmatched to any gene: 7. Written as DNA, the CDR3 is TGTGCCAGCAGCTTGGGGACCGACAGGGCTGAAGCTTTCTTT. Translation: CASSLGTDRAEAFF.

This clonotype showed up many times. The rearrangement links TRBV12-3 or TRBV12-4 to TRBJ1-6; no definite D call. Trimming removed 8 bases at V and 7 bases at J, with 9 bases between. CDR3 length: 12 residues. CDR3 in amino acids: CASRVLNSPLHF. For the CDR3, the DNA is TGTGCCAGCCGGGTCCTAAATTCACCCCTCCACTTT.

This clonotype was detected a few times. The CDR3 loop is CASSELFSHNEQFF. The DNA for the CDR3 is TGTGCCAGCAGTGAGTTATTTAGTCACAATGAGCAGTTCTTC. The chain couples TRBV2 to TRBJ2-1; D is ambiguous. The CDR3 is 14 residues long. Germline CDR1 is SNHLY and CDR2 is FYNNEI. V was pared by 3 bases and J by 5 bases, with 11 bases between.

This clonotype was recorded at least ten times. The chain joins TRBV12-3 or TRBV12-4 to TRBJ1-6; D might be TRBD1 (6 bases). V was clipped by 3 bases and J by 10 bases, with 16 bases between them. The CDR3 consists of 15 residues. CDR3 sequence reads: CASSLWRDTWSPLHF. The CDR3 region has the DNA TGTGCCAGCAGTTTGTGGAGGGACACTTGGTCACCCCTCCACTTT.

This clonotype was detected ten times or more. This sequence joins TRBV7-2 and TRBJ2-3; D is possibly TRBD1 (5 bases). Germline CDR1 SGHTA, CDR2 FQGNSA. The germline V and J ends were trimmed by 1 base and 2 bases, with 10 bases remaining between them. The CDR3 is 15 amino acids. Written as DNA, the CDR3 is TGTGCCAGCAGCTTAGACAGGAGAGTCACAGATACGCAGTATTTT. As protein: CASSLDRRVTDTQYF.

The V and J genes are TRBV19 and TRBJ1-1; D unclear. The CDR3 consists of 14 residues. V was shortened by 5 bases and J by 5 bases, with 15 bases between the two germline ends. CDR1 and CDR2 (germline): LNHDA, SQIVND (reference sequence). The CDR3 is CASSAGRVETEAFF. CDR3 nucleotides: TGTGCCAGTAGTGCGGGAAGGGTGGAGACTGAAGCTTTCTTT.

This clonotype came up many times. The chain joins TRBV5-5 to TRBJ2-3; a weak D match, TRBD2 (6 bases). The CDR3 runs to 17 residues. CDR1 and CDR2 (germline): SGHKS, YYEKEE (reference sequence). The germline V and J ends were trimmed by 4 bases and 0 bases, with 18 bases remaining between them. CDR3 sequence reads: CASSRAGSGSSTDTQYF. The DNA for the CDR3 is TGTGCCAGCAGCCGCGCGGGTAGCGGTTCTAGCACAGATACGCAGTATTTT.

Only a few counts were recorded for this clonotype. The chain couples TRBV6-2 or TRBV6-3 to TRBJ1-2; tentative D call: TRBD1 (5 bases). This CDR3 contains 16 residues. CDR1 and CDR2 from the germline V gene are MNHEY and SVGEGT. V was trimmed by 6 bases and J by 5 bases, leaving 22 bases between them. The CDR3 sequence: CASSPPDRLGRYGYTF. The CDR3 nucleotides read TGTGCCAGCAGCCCCCCCGACAGATTGGGGCGATATGGCTACACCTTC.

This clonotype has at least ten counts. The V call is TRBV24-1, the J call TRBJ1-6, with TRBD1 matching over 7 bases. CDR3 length: 14 amino acids. Germline CDR1 and CDR2: KGHDR and SFDVKD. Trimming at V came to 9 bases and at J to 6 bases, leaving 7 bases not matched to a gene. For the CDR3, the DNA is TGTGCCACCCCTCCGGGACAGTTTAATTCACCCCTCCACTTT. Encoded protein: CATPPGQFNSPLHF.

There are many counts of this clonotype. The chain carries TRBV4-3 and TRBJ1-6; 7 bases map to TRBD1. The V gene's germline CDR1 is LGHNA and CDR2 YSLEER. There are 16 residues in the CDR3. V was clipped by 0 bases and J by 9 bases; unmatched bases: 8. This CDR3 reads CASSQDLKQGRSPLHF. The DNA for the CDR3 is TGCGCCAGCAGCCAAGACTTGAAACAGGGGCGTTCACCCCTCCACTTT.

This clonotype was recorded many times. The chain is built from TRBV7-6 and TRBJ1-1; no clear D. Trimming cost V 2 bases and J 4 bases, with 8 bases left between them. This CDR3 is built from 13 residues. The germline CDR1 and CDR2 sequences are SGHVS and FNYEAQ. DNA for the CDR3: TGTGCCAGCAGCTTAAGGGCCCTCACTGAAGCTTTCTTT. Translated, it gives CASSLRALTEAFF.

In this sample, this clonotype turned up many times. The V call is TRBV14, the J call TRBJ2-2; no reliable D call. The CDR3 length is 15 residues. Germline-derived CDR1 and CDR2 are SGHDN and FVKESK. Trimming pared 0 bases from V and 3 bases from J, leaving 8 bases between. This CDR3 is CASSQEHTYTGELFF. The CDR3 region has the DNA TGTGCCAGCAGCCAAGAACACACCTACACCGGGGAGCTGTTTTTT. The whole variable domain, filled in from reference TRBV14 and TRBJ2-2, reads EAGVTQFPSHSVIEKGQTVTLRCDPISGHDNLYWYRRVMGKEIKFLLHFVKESKQDESGMPNNRFLAERTGGTYSTLKVQPAELEDSGVYFCASSQEHTYTGELFFGEGSRLTVL.

This clonotype came up many times. V gene TRBV7-2 combines with J gene TRBJ1-5, with D possibly TRBD1 on 5 matching bases. This CDR3 is 18 amino acids long. Germline V gene sequence: CDR1 SGHTA, CDR2 FQGNSA. Trimming pared 0 bases from V and 4 bases from J, leaving 19 bases between. CDR3 loop: CASSLAGAFQDPNQPQHF. Here the CDR3 DNA reads TGTGCCAGCAGCTTAGCTGGGGCTTTCCAGGACCCTAATCAGCCCCAGCATTTT.

The chain has TRBV9 and TRBJ1-1; D may be TRBD1 (5 bases). The CDR3 extends over 11 amino acids. V was pared by 4 bases and J by 11 bases, with 12 bases between. Germline V gene lookup returns CDR1 SGDLS and CDR2 YYNGEE. The CDR3 loop reads CASSSPEGAFF. The CDR3 region has the DNA TGTGCCAGCAGCTCTCCCGAGGGGGCTTTCTTT.

Many counts were recorded for this clonotype. The J gene is TRBJ1-5, the V gene TRBV15, with D possibly matching TRBD1 (5 bases). CDR3 length equals 13 residues. Germline lookup yields CDR1 LNHNV and CDR2 YYDKDF (reference sequence). The V end was cut by 4 bases, the J end by 16 bases, with 20 bases between. CDR3 DNA: TGTGCCACCAGCATGGAGGGACGGGTCGAAGGACATTTT. It is translated as CATSMEGRVEGHF.